The 20 T cell receptor beta chains below all came from one sample that was sequenced in a study of spatial heterogeneity in lung cancer. Time point here: blood at routine non-recurrence follow-up after resection. MiXCR, run by TCRdb on the 5' RACE reads, gives a single entry per CDR3 protein. This table holds around 20,000 distinct CDR3 sequences, 9% to 10% found once. This specimen consisted of PBMCs, obtained at follow-up. All receptors come from a male donor with early-stage non-small cell lung cancer.

This clonotype turned up a few times. The chain has TRBV5-1 and TRBJ1-2, with D possibly matching TRBD1 (5 bases). Germline V gives CDR1 SGHRS, CDR2 YFSETQ. V lost 4 bases to trimming and J lost 4 bases, with 14 bases between them. The CDR3 sequence is 14 residues long. The CDR3 reads CASSPGRASYGYTF. CDR3 nucleotide sequence: TGCGCCAGCAGCCCGGGACGGGCAAGCTATGGCTACACCTTC.

This clonotype occurred many times. The rearrangement uses TRBV28 and TRBJ1-2; a weak D match, TRBD1 (5 bases). The CDR3 covers 15 residues. V shed 6 bases and J shed 2 bases, with 16 bases lying between them. CDR1 and CDR2 from the germline V gene are MDHEN and SYDVKM. The CDR3 sequence: CASSVHTGTNYGYTF. For the CDR3, the DNA is TGTGCCAGCAGCGTACATACCGGGACCAACTATGGCTACACCTTC.

Many counts were recorded for this clonotype. This chain joins TRBV5-1 and TRBJ2-1; D perhaps matches TRBD1 (5 bases). The V gene's germline CDR1 is SGHRS and CDR2 YFSETQ. This CDR3 region has 14 residues. Trimming cost V 0 bases and J 8 bases, with 12 bases left between them. This CDR3 is CASSLEGRLDEQFF. The DNA for the CDR3 is TGCGCCAGCAGCTTGGAGGGGCGTTTGGATGAGCAGTTCTTC.

By share of the sample, this clonotype is medium-sized. The V gene is TRBV7-8, the J gene TRBJ2-1; no definite D call. Germline CDR1 is SGHVS and CDR2 is FQNEAQ. V was cut by 6 bases and J by 6 bases, with 21 bases left in between. The CDR3 is 16 amino acids. The CDR3: CASSSPGARHTNEQFF. The CDR3 DNA follows: TGTGCCAGCAGTAGTCCGGGCGCCCGCCACACCAATGAGCAGTTCTTC.

The chain couples TRBV25-1 to TRBJ2-2; 7 nucleotides line up with TRBD1. Germline CDR1 and CDR2: MGHDK and SYGVNS. CDR3 size: 15 residues. V lost 4 bases, J lost 1 base, and 3 bases stayed unmatched. In DNA form, the CDR3 reads TGTGCCAGCAGTGCCCGGGACAGGAACACCGGGGAGCTGTTTTTT. The encoded protein is CASSARDRNTGELFF.

This clonotype showed up many times. The genes are TRBV12-3 or TRBV12-4 and TRBJ1-1, with unresolved D. The CDR3 runs to 14 residues. V was cut by 6 bases and J by 1 base, with 12 bases left in between. The CDR3 here is CASRSGGGNTEAFF. In nucleotides, the CDR3 is TGTGCCAGCAGGTCAGGCGGAGGGAACACTGAAGCTTTCTTT.

This clonotype was counted ten times or more. The chain links TRBV5-1 to TRBJ2-7; TRBD1 aligns across 7 bases. The CDR3 covers 13 residues. V shed 6 bases and J 0 bases; nucleotides not matched to a gene: 3. CDR1 and CDR2 (germline): SGHRS, YFSETQ. The CDR3 nucleotides read TGCGCCAGCACCGGACAGGTCTCCTACGAGCAGTACTTC. This gives the protein CASTGQVSYEQYF.

This clonotype has a count of ten or more. This rearrangement joins TRBV7-2 to TRBJ1-5, with 7 bases fitting TRBD1. The germline V gene has CDR1 SGHTA and CDR2 FQGNSA. This CDR3 contains 14 residues. The V and J ends lost 5 bases and 6 bases, in that order; junction bases with no gene match: 7. The CDR3 loop reads CASSPRTGGQPQHF. The CDR3 DNA follows: TGTGCCAGCAGCCCCAGGACAGGCGGTCAGCCCCAGCATTTT.

In this sample, this clonotype turned up many times. The CDR3 spells CASSPGRTNTGELFF. CDR3 sequence (DNA): TGTGCCAGCAGCCCGGGACGGACGAACACCGGGGAGCTGTTTTTT. The V call is TRBV7-9, the J call TRBJ2-2; possibly TRBD1 or TRBD2 for D (5 bases each). Germline V gene lookup returns CDR1 SEHNR and CDR2 FQNEAQ (reference sequence). V dropped 5 bases and J dropped 0 bases, with 10 bases sitting between them. This CDR3 has 15 amino acids. Full variable domain (outside the CDR3, taken from reference TRBV7-9 and TRBJ2-2): DTGVSQNPRHKITKRGQNVTFRCDPISEHNRLYWYRQTLGQGPEFLTYFQNEAQLEKSRLLSDRFSAERPKGSFSTLEIQRTEQGDSAMYLCASSPGRTNTGELFFGEGSRLTVL.

This clonotype was seen repeatedly, ten times or more. This chain joins TRBV28 and TRBJ1-3, with D possibly TRBD1 on 5 matching bases. Trimming cost V 4 bases and J 0 bases, with 10 bases left between them. This CDR3 is 15 amino acids long. CDR1 is MDHEN, CDR2 SYDVKM, per germline. The CDR3 DNA reads TGTGCCAGCAGTTCCCCGGGGGTCTCTGGAAACACCATATATTTT. Protein sequence: CASSSPGVSGNTIYF.

This clonotype came up many times. The chain has TRBV24-1 and TRBJ1-1; possible D gene TRBD1, 5 bases. Germline V gives CDR1 KGHDR, CDR2 SFDVKD. Trimming pared 4 bases from V and 5 bases from J, leaving 16 bases between. The CDR3 has 15 residues. CDR3 in amino acids: CATSEGHSGGTEAFF. CDR3 sequence (DNA): TGTGCCACCAGTGAAGGACATTCTGGAGGTACTGAAGCTTTCTTT.

This clonotype was observed a handful of times. J is TRBJ2-1 and V is TRBV7-7; D remains unclear. Germline V CDR1 and CDR2: SSHAT, FNYEAQ (reference sequence). V was trimmed by 5 bases and J by 5 bases, leaving 13 bases between them. There are 14 residues in the CDR3. As DNA, the CDR3 is TGTGCCAGCAGCGCCACGGGTGGGGACAATGAGCAGTTCTTC. Amino acid sequence: CASSATGGDNEQFF.

The chain combines TRBV20-1 with TRBJ2-3, with D possibly being TRBD1 (6 bases). Looked up from germline, CDR1 is DFQATT and CDR2 is SNEGSKA (reference sequence). This CDR3 region has 13 residues. V dropped 7 bases and J dropped 1 base, with 12 bases sitting between them. In DNA, the CDR3 is TGCAGTGGAGGGGCAGGGGGCACAGATACGCAGTATTTT. It codes for CSGGAGGTDTQYF.

This clonotype was observed many times. The V and J genes are TRBV10-3 and TRBJ2-5; 10 bases line up with TRBD2. The CDR3 has 16 residues. CDR1 and CDR2 (germline): ENHRY, SYGVKD. Trimming cost V 5 bases and J 1 base; bases outside gene matches: 7. The DNA for the CDR3 is TGTGCCATCAGTTTAGCGGGGGGCCCGATCCAAGAGACCCAGTACTTC. This encodes CAISLAGGPIQETQYF.

This clonotype was seen at least ten times. The V call is TRBV28, the J call TRBJ1-1; D might be TRBD1 (5 bases). V was cut by 5 bases and J by 1 base, with 17 bases left in between. The CDR3 runs 16 residues. The V gene's germline CDR1 is MDHEN and CDR2 SYDVKM. This CDR3 reads CASSPPGGTANTEAFF. The CDR3 coding sequence is TGTGCCAGCAGTCCTCCCGGGGGGACGGCGAACACTGAAGCTTTCTTT.

This clonotype has more than one count but fewer than ten. V usage is TRBV18 and J usage is TRBJ1-2, with D tentatively TRBD1 (5 bases). Deletions cut 2 bases from V and 4 bases from J, with 20 bases between. The CDR3 runs 17 residues. In germline, CDR1 is KGHSH, CDR2 LQKENI. The CDR3 nucleotides read TGTGCCAGCTCACCAGGGATGGTCGGTCGGGGGAGCTATGGCTACACCTTC. Protein sequence: CASSPGMVGRGSYGYTF.

This clonotype came up many times. J is TRBJ1-6 and V is TRBV3-1; D remains ambiguous. V dropped 1 base and J dropped 10 bases, with 8 bases sitting between them. In germline, CDR1 is LGHDT, CDR2 YNNKEL (reference sequence). CDR3 length: 13 amino acids. CDR3 DNA: TGTGCCAGCAGCCAAGGTCCTAAATCACCCCTCCACTTT. It translates to CASSQGPKSPLHF. Complete variable domain (other parts from reference TRBV3-1 and TRBJ1-6): DTAVSQTPKYLVTQMGNDKSIKCEQNLGHDTMYWYKQDSKKFLKIMFSYNNKELIINETVPNRFSPKSPDKAHLNLHINSLELGDSAVYFCASSQGPKSPLHFGNGTRLTVT.

This clonotype has at least ten counts. The genes are TRBV11-2 and TRBJ1-1; no reliable D call. Germline-derived CDR1 and CDR2 are SGHAT and FQNNGV. V lost 5 bases to trimming and J lost 4 bases, with 14 bases between them. The CDR3 sequence is 14 residues long. CDR3 nucleotides: TGTGCCAGCAGCAGGGATCGCGGTTTCACTGAAGCTTTCTTT. As protein: CASSRDRGFTEAFF.

As for this clonotype: The conserved closing phenylalanine or tryptophan is absent in this CDR3, likely reflecting a read error. The V and J genes are TRBV6-2 or TRBV6-3 and TRBJ2-2; TRBD1 matches 12 bases. The V and J ends lost 6 bases and 3 bases, in that order; junction bases with no gene match: 2. This CDR3 is 15 amino acids long. Germline values: CDR1 MNHEY, CDR2 SVGEGT. The CDR3 nucleotides are TGTGCCAGCAGGGGACAGGGGGCCTACACCGGGGAGCTGTTTCTT. This codes for CASRGQGAYTGELFL.

The chain links TRBV2 to TRBJ1-6; possible D gene TRBD1, 5 bases. CDR3 length: 14 amino acids. Per the germline V gene, CDR1 is SNHLY and CDR2 is FYNNEI. The V end was cut by 7 bases, the J end by 8 bases, with 15 bases between. The CDR3 spells CASTSAGRDSPLHF. CDR3 DNA sequence: TGTGCCAGCACCTCAGCAGGGCGCGATTCACCCCTCCACTTT.